The 8 T cell receptor beta chains below were found in one sample sequenced in a study of T cell responses to AZD1222 COVID-19 vaccine. Sequencing used immunoSEQ multiplex PCR; TCRdb keeps in-frame clones, though not all of them. The data show 120,000 to 150,000 clones, with approximately 90% seen just once and approximately 3.6% held by the top ten. This specimen consisted of peripheral blood, obtained on day 0 of AZD1222 vaccination. The receptors originated from an adult in good health.

The V call is TRBV30, the J call TRBJ1-1; D is uncertain. The CDR3 extends over 13 amino acids. Germline CDR1 and CDR2: GTSNPN and SVGIG (reference sequence). V dropped 5 bases and J dropped 11 bases, with 21 bases sitting between them. The CDR3 DNA is TGTGCCTGGGACGAATTGCCACCCGTCGGGGCTTTCTTT. It translates to CAWDELPPVGAFF.

The CDR3 sequence: CASSLGPGGTDSPLHF. In DNA form, the CDR3 reads TGTGCCAGCAGCCTAGGGCCGGGGGGTACCGATTCACCCCTCCACTTT. The V and J genes are TRBV7-2 and TRBJ1-6; tentative D call: TRBD1 (5 bases). V was shortened by 5 bases and J by 8 bases, with 19 bases between the two germline ends. There are 16 residues in the CDR3. Germline loops: CDR1 SGHTA, CDR2 FQGNSA. Full variable domain (remainder filled in from reference TRBV7-2 and TRBJ1-6): GAGVSQSPSNKVTEKGKDVELRCDPISGHTALYWYRQSLGQGLEFLIYFQGNSAPDKSGLPSDRFSAERTGGSVSTLTIQRTQQEDSAVYLCASSLGPGGTDSPLHFGNGTRLTVT.

The rearrangement links TRBV5-7 to TRBJ2-1, with D perhaps being TRBD1 or TRBD2 (5 bases each). TRBV5-7 is marked as an open reading frame, function uncertain. V was shortened by 6 bases and J by 10 bases, with 14 bases between the two germline ends. The CDR3 runs 12 residues. CDR3: CASTLGETEQFF. The CDR3 DNA is TGTGCCAGCACCCTAGGGGAGACAGAGCAGTTCTTC.

The rearrangement uses TRBV7-3 and TRBJ2-1; no reliable D call. The CDR3 spans 20 residues. Looked up from germline, CDR1 is SGHTA and CDR2 is FQGTGA. V dropped 3 bases and J dropped 2 bases, with 26 bases sitting between them. The CDR3 region is CASSLNPGCFWVFAYNEQFF. The CDR3 coding sequence is TGTGCCAGCAGCTTGAACCCCGGGTGTTTCTGGGTTTTCGCCTACAATGAGCAGTTCTTC.

This CDR3 reads CASSSSDDPTYEQYF. CDR3 bases: TGTGCCAGCAGCTCCTCAGACGACCCCACCTACGAGCAGTACTTC. The chain employs TRBV9 and TRBJ2-7; D unclear. Germline V CDR1 and CDR2: SGDLS, YYNGEE. The V gene lost 4 bases and the J gene lost 2 bases, with 16 bases spanning the gap. This CDR3 contains 15 residues.

The CDR3 DNA follows: TGTGCCAGCAGCTTCTTGCGGACCAATGAGCAGTTCTTC. Protein: CASSFLRTNEQFF. J is TRBJ2-1 and V is TRBV13; D uncertain. Per the germline V gene, CDR1 is PRHDT and CDR2 is FYEKMQ (reference sequence). The CDR3 totals 13 residues. Trimming removed 3 bases at V and 6 bases at J, with 9 bases between. Filled out from reference TRBV13 and TRBJ2-1, the complete variable domain reads AAGVIQSPRHLIKEKRETATLKCYPIPRHDTVYWYQQGPGQDPQFLISFYEKMQSDKGSIPDRFSAQQFSDYHSELNMSSLELGDSALYFCASSFLRTNEQFFGPGTRLTVL.

V and J are TRBV4-2 and TRBJ1-1, with D possibly being TRBD1 (6 bases). The CDR3 extends over 19 amino acids. Germline V CDR1 and CDR2: LGHNA, YNFKEQ. Trimming cost V 4 bases and J 1 base, with 25 bases left between them. The CDR3 loop is CASSPVNGGRYRGNTEAFF. The CDR3 region has the DNA TGTGCCAGCAGCCCCGTTAACGGGGGCCGCTACCGGGGGAACACTGAAGCTTTCTTT.

The V call is TRBV7-3, the J call TRBJ2-7, with a weak D call TRBD2 (6 bases). V shed 5 bases and J shed 5 bases, with 22 bases lying between them. This CDR3 has 16 amino acids. Germline lookup yields CDR1 SGHTA and CDR2 FQGTGA. The CDR3 protein is CASSATGGQGRDEQYF. DNA for the CDR3: TGTGCCAGCAGCGCCACCGGAGGGCAGGGAAGAGACGAGCAGTACTTC.